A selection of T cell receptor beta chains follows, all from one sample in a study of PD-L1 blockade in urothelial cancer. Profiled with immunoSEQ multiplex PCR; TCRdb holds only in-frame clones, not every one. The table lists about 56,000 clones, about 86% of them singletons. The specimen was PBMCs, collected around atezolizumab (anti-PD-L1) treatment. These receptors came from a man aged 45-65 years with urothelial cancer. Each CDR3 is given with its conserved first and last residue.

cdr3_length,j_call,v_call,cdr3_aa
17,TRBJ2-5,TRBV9,CASSSGTSGRAAETQYF
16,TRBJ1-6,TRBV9,CASSIGQFLANSPLHF
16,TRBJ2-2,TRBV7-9,CASSPNVGLSTGELFF
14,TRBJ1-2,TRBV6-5,CASSSRYRHYGYTF
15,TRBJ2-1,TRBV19,CASTPEGGSYNEQFF
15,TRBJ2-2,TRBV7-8,CASTLGQTNTGELFF
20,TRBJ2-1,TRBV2,CASSEVLLASRDTAVDEQFF
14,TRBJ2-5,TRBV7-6,CASSLEAAQETQYF
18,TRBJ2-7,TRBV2,CASSDPIVGLAGSREQYF
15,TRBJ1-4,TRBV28,CASTRELVANEKLFF
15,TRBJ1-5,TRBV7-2,CASSWWDREGQPQHF
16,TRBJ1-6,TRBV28,CASSKTGSRRGSPLHF
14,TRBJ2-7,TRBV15,CATSRLAGGNEQYF
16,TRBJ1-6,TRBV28,CASSPGQGLSWSPLHF
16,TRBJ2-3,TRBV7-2,CASSLVSGSGTDTQYF
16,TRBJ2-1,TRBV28,CASSLSLAGGRDEQFF
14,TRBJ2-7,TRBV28,CASINSGASYEQYF
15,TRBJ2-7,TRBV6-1,CASSDPYAGGLEQYF
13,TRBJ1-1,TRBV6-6,CASVLTGGGEAFF
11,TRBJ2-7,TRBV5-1,CASSLAGNQYF
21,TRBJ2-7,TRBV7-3,CASSLNGAASGGILANYEQYF
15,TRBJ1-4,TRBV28,CASSLALRANEKLFF
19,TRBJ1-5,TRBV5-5,CASSVTGTYFLGSNQPQHF
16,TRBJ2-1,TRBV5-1,CASSYNPGLAGNEQFF
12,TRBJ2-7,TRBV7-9,CASSPGSYEQYF
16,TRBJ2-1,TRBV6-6,CASSYIPSGDFNEQFF
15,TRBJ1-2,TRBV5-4,CASSPGGVGNYGYTF
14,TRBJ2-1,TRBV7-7,CASSLPGLCNEQFF
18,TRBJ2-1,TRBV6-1,CASSGKDRVYLRHNEQFF
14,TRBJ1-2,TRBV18,CASSPGTGQYGYTF
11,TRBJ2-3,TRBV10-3,CAISVGGTQYF
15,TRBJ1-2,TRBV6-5,CASSPGTGGNYGYTF
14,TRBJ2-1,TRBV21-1,CASPETSGSRAEFF
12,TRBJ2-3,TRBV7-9,CASSMDTGTQYF
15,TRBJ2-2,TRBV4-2,CASSQNQRLAGELFF
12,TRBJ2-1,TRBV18,CASSPKITGQFF
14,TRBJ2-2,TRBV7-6,CATLAGAFTGELFF
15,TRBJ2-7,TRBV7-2,CASRPTSGLSYEQYF
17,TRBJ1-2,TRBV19,CASSAQEGQPRPDGYTF
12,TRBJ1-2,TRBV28,CASSSGGYGYTF
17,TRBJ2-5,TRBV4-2,CASSLGLAGTTQETQYF
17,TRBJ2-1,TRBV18,CASSRGARTGGSNEQFF
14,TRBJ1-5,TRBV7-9,CASSTDRGRQPQHF
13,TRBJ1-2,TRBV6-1,CASSRGQNYGYTF
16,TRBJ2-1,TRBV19,CASSIDLDGSWNEQFF
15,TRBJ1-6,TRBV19,CASSSGLSYNSPLHF
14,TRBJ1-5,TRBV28,CASRDRGRNQPQHF
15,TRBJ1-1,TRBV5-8,CASRSTGQGFTEAFF
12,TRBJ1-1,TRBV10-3,CAISDRNTEAFF
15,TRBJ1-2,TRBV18,CASSPLANPNYGYTF
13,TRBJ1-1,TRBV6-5,CASIHSGEAEAFF
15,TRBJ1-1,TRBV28,CASTPGLGANTEAFF
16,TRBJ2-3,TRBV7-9,CASSLTSSGPTDTQYF